The sequence of this T cell receptor (beta chain) was determined in a study of CD8 T cell repertoires and HIV-1 epitope variants. As for the study in general: Twenty-five autologous and known Gag and Nef epitope variant peptides each stimulated T cells separately.

Regarding this clone: Its antigen is not identified.

Using immunoSEQ multiplex PCR, the repertoire was profiled, and TCRdb retains in-frame clones only, with some absent. The sample lists 5,500 or so clones, about 70% occurring once. The study, taken as a whole, reports: Roughly nine antigen-specific TCR beta clonotypes were found; roughly six seemed cross-reactive to variants. About 5 clonotypes recognized Nef KF9, one HW9, none TAALDMSHF.

Sequencing was carried out using cultured CD8+ T cells derived from PBMCs. This clonotype originated in a male donor with HIV.

CDR3: CASSEAGGPNEQFF. The DNA of the CDR3 is TGTGCCAGCAGTGAAGCGGGGGGGCCCAATGAGCAGTTCTTC. V is TRBV27 and J is TRBJ2-1; 10 bases are a match to TRBD2. The CDR3 extends over 14 amino acids. Germline trimming cut 5 bases from V and 6 bases from J; bases unmatched to any gene: 4. Germline V lookup: CDR1 MNHEY, CDR2 SMNVEV (reference sequence).